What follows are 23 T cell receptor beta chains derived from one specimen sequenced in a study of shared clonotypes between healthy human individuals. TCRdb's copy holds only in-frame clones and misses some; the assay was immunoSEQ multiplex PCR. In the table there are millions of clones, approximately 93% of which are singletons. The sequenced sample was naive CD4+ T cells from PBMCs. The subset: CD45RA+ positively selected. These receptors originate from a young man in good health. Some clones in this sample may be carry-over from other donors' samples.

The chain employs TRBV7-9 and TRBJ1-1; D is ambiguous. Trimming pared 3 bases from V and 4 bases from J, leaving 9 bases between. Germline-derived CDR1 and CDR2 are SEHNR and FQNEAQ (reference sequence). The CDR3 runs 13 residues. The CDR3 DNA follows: TGTGCCAGCAGCTTTTCGACACCCACTGAAGCTTTCTTT. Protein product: CASSFSTPTEAFF.

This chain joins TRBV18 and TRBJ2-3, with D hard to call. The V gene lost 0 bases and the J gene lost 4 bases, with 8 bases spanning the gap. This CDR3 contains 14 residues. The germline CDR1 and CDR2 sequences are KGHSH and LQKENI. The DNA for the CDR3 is TGTGCCAGCTCACCACCCGGCCAACCAGATACGCAGTATTTT. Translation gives CASSPPGQPDTQYF.

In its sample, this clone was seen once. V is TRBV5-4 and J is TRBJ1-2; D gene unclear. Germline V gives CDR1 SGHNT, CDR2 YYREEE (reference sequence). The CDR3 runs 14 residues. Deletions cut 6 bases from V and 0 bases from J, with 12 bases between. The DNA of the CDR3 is TGTGCCAGCACCCTGAACGGAGCTAACTATGGCTACACCTTC. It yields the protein CASTLNGANYGYTF.

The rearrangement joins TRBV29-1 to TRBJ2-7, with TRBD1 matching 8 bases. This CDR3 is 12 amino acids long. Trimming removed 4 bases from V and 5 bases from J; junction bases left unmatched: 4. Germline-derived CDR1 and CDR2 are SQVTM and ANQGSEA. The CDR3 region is CSVARGPNEQYF. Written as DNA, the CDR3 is TGCAGCGTTGCCAGGGGGCCAAACGAGCAGTACTTC.

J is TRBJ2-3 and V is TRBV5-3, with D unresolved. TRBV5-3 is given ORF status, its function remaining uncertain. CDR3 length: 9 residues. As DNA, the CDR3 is TGTGCTATGGGTGATACGCAGTATTTT. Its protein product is CAMGDTQYF.

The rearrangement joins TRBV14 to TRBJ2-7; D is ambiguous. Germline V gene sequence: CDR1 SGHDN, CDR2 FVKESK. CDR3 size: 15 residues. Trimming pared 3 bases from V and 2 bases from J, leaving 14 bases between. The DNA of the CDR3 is TGTGCCAGCAGCCAGTCCAGCCCGGTTACCTACGAGCAGTACTTC. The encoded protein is CASSQSSPVTYEQYF. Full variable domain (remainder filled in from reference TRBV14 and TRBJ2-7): EAGVTQFPSHSVIEKGQTVTLRCDPISGHDNLYWYRRVMGKEIKFLLHFVKESKQDESGMPNNRFLAERTGGTYSTLKVQPAELEDSGVYFCASSQSSPVTYEQYFGPGTRLTVT.

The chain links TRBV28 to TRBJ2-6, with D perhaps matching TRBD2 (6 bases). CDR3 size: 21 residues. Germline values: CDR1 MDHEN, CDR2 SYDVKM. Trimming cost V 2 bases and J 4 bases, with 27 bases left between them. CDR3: CASSLGFAGLSSPGGANVLTF. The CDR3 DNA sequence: TGTGCCAGCAGTTTAGGCTTTGCAGGACTATCCTCCCCGGGGGGGGCCAACGTCCTGACTTTC.

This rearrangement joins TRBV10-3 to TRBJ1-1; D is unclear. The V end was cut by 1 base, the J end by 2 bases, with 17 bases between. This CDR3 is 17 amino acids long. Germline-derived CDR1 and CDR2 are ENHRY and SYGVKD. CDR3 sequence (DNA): TGTGCCATCAGTGAGTGGGTCTCCGCCGGGAGTAACACTGAAGCTTTCTTT. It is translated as CAISEWVSAGSNTEAFF.

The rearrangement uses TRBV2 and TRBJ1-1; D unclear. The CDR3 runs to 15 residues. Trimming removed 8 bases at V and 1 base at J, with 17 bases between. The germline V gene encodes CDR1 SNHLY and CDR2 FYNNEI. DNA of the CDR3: TGTGCCAGCCAACTCTTTCGGACTTCGAACACTGAAGCTTTCTTT. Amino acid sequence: CASQLFRTSNTEAFF. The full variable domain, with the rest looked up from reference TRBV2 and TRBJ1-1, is EPEVTQTPSHQVTQMGQEVILRCVPISNHLYFYWYRQILGQKVEFLVSFYNNEISEKSEIFDDQFSVERPDGSNFTLKIRSTKLEDSAMYFCASQLFRTSNTEAFFGQGTRLTVV.

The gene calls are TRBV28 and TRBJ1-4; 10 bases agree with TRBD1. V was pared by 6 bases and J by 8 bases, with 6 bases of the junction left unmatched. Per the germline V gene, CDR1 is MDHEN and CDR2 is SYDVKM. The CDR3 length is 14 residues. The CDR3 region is CASRQGQGSEKLFF. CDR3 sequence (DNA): TGTGCCAGCAGGCAGGGACAGGGGAGCGAAAAACTGTTTTTT.

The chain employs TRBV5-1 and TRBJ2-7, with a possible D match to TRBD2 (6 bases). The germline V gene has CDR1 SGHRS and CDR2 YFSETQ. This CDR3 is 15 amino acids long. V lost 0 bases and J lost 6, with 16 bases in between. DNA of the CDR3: TGCGCCAGCAGCTTGGAATCCACCACGCGGGGCGAGCAGTACTTC. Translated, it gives CASSLESTTRGEQYF.

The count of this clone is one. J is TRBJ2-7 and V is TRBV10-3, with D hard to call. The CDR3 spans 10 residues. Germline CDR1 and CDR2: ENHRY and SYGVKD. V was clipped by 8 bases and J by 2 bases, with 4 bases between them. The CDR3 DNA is TGTGCCATCGGTACCTACGAGCAGTACTTC. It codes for CAIGTYEQYF.

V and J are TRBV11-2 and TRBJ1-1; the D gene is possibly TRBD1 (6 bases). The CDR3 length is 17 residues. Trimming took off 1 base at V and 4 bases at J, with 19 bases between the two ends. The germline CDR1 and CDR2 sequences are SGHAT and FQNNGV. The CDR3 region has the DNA TGTGCCAGCAGCTTAGCTTGGTCAGGGGTAAGGAGCACTGAAGCTTTCTTT. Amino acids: CASSLAWSGVRSTEAFF.

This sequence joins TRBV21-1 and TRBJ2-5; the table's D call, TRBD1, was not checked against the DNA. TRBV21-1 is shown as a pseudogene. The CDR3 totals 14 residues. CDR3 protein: CASSRTGREETQYF. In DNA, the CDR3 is TGTGCCAGCAGCAGGACAGGGAGGGAAGAGACCCAGTACTTC.

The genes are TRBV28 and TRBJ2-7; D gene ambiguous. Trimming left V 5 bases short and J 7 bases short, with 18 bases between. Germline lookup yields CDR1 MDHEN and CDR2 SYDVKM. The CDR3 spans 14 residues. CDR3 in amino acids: CASSPPWGYEEQYF. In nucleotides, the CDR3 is TGTGCCAGCAGTCCCCCATGGGGATACGAGGAGCAGTACTTC.

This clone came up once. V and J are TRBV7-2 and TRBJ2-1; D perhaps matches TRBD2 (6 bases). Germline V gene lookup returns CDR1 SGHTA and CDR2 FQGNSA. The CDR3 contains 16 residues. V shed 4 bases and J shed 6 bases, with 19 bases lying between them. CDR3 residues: CASSSPGLGGLNEQFF. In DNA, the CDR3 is TGTGCCAGCAGCTCACCGGGACTGGGAGGTCTCAATGAGCAGTTCTTC.

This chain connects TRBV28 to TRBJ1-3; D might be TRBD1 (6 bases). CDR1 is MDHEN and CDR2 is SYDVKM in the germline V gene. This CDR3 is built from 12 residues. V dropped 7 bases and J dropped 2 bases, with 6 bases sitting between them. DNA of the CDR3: TGTGCCAGCAACAGGGCTGGAAACACCATATATTTT. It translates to CASNRAGNTIYF.

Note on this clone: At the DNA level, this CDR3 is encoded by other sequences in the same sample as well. The CDR3 reads CASSYSRSTGELFF. The CDR3 DNA reads TGTGCCAGCAGTTACTCTAGGAGCACCGGGGAGCTGTTTTTT. This chain links TRBV6-5 with TRBJ2-2; no firm D call. Germline loops: CDR1 MNHEY, CDR2 SVGAGI. Trimming pared 0 bases from V and 4 bases from J, leaving 6 bases between. This CDR3 has 14 amino acids.

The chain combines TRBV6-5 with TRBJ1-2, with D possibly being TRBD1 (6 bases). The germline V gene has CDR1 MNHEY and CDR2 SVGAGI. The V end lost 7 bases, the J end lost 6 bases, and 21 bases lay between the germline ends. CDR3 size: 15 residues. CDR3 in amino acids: CASTATRRGRDGYTF. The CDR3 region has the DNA TGTGCCAGCACCGCTACCCGGCGGGGGCGGGATGGCTACACCTTC.

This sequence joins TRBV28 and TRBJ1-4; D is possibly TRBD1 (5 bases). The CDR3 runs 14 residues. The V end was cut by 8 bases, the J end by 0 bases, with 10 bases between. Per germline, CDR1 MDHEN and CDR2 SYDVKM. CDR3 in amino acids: CASVGGATNEKLFF. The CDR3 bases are TGTGCCAGCGTGGGGGGGGCAACTAATGAAAAACTGTTTTTT.

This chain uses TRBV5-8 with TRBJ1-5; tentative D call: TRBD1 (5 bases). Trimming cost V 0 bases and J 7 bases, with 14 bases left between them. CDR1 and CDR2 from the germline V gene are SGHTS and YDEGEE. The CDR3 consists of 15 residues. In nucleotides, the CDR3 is TGTGCCAGCAGCTTGGATAGTAGGGGCGGACAGCCCCAGCATTTT. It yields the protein CASSLDSRGGQPQHF.

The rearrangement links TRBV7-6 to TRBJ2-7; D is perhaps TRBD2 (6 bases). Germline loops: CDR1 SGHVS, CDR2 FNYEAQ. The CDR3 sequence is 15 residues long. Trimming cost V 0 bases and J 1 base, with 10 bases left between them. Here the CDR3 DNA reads TGTGCCAGCAGCTTAGCAATTAGCGGATCCTACGAGCAGTACTTC. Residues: CASSLAISGSYEQYF.

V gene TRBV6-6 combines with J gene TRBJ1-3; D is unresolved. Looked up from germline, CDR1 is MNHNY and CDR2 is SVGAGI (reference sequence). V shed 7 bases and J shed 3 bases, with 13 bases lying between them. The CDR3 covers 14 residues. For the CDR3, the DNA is TGTGCCAGCATCCAAATCTTGGATGGAAACACCATATATTTT. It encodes CASIQILDGNTIYF.